This T cell receptor (beta chain) was observed in a study of T cell responses to AZD1222 COVID-19 vaccine. The study, taken as a whole, reports: Donors were largely white British and mainly female; clonal diversity was possibly underestimated. Breadth and depth of Spike-specific TCRs rose after two AZD1222 doses. Sampling that yielded the repertoires occurred only after the peak T cell response.

There are 15 residues in the CDR3. Trimming cost V 3 bases and J 8 bases; bases outside gene matches: 7. The germline V gene encodes CDR1 MNHEY and CDR2 SMNVEV (reference sequence). In regard to this clone: The antigen remains unidentified.

Generated by immunoSEQ multiplex PCR, the TCRdb table keeps only in-frame clones and is missing some. The sample table sets out about 140,000 clones. J is TRBJ1-4 and V is TRBV27, with TRBD1 identical over 9 bases. Sequences were obtained from peripheral blood. This sequence originates from an adult in good health. The CDR3 protein is CASSFLGTGHEKLFF. CDR3 in DNA: TGTGCCAGCAGTTTCTTAGGGACAGGGCACGAAAAACTGTTTTTT.